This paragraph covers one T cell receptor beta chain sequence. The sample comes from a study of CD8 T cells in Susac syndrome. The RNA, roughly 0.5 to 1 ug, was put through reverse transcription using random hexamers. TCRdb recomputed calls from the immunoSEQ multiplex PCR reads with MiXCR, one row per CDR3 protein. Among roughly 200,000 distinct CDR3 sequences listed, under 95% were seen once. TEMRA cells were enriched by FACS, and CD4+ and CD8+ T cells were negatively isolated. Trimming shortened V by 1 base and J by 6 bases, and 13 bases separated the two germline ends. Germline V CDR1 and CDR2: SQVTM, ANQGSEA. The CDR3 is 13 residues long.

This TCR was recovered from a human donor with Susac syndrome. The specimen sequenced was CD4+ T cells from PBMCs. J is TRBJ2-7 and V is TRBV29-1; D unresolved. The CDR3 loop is CSVEAHYPGEQYF. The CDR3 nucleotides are TGCAGCGTTGAAGCCCATTATCCTGGCGAGCAGTACTTC.